This T cell receptor (beta chain) was profiled in a study of T cells in Graves' hyperthyroidism and ophthalmopathy (dated by TCRdb to about 2019). Describing the broader study: Peripheral blood was collected at initial diagnosis, before any treatment. TCR V-J signatures able to tell the groups apart were searched for in a discovery cohort of 95 or so patients, of whom about 40 had Graves' ophthalmopathy and roughly 59 had stable Graves' hyperthyroidism. An independent validation cohort of under 20 hyperthyroidism patients and approximately 17 patients who later progressed to ophthalmopathy tested prospective prediction of ophthalmopathy. The 95 to 100 discovery patients were randomly split 7:3 into training and test sets. In addition, the study compared T-cell repertoires in thyroid tissue and in blood from six Graves' hyperthyroidism patients. After blood sampling, hyperthyroidism patients were treated with methimazole at a starting dose of 30 mg daily, and ophthalmopathy patients were treated with high-dose intravenous methylprednisolone. The paper describes TCR Vbeta CDR3 sequencing of 120 to 150 peripheral blood samples, made up of some 42 ophthalmopathy patients, 70 to 75 hyperthyroidism patients and roughly 17 progressor patients. Here is what the overall study found, with its caveats: During validation, the model predicted progression to ophthalmopathy a median of approximately 7 months ahead of onset, with almost 71% sensitivity and around 73% specificity. Most expanded thyroid clonotypes (frequency above 0.001) were also detected in blood, a finding suggesting that blood repertoires may reflect thyroid immune responses. No statistical method was used to fix the sample size in advance, and group allocation was not hidden from the investigators. A model built on a 13 V-J signature distinguished ophthalmopathy from stable hyperthyroidism, reaching 85% to 90% sensitivity and under 84% specificity in cross-validation and 80%/75% in testing.

The TCR beta CDR3 regions were amplified from RNA transcripts. The TCR CDR3 was subjected to a first round of RT-PCR using the HTBI primer set and the Qiagen OneStep RT-PCR kit. Libraries were constructed in a second round of multiplex PCR, after which size selection and purification were performed. Libraries were sequenced paired-end with 100 bp reads on an Illumina HiSeq2000. The authors processed their data as follows. Raw data were processed with SOAPnuke, discarding reads with adapters, uncalled bases, mean Phred below 15, or no exact constant-primer or identifier match. High-quality paired reads were merged with COPE v1.2.5, and unique nucleotide sequences were defined as clonotypes. MiTCR v1.1 was used to align clonotypes to the IMGT TRBV, TRBD and TRBJ reference segments. The analysis was restricted to V-J combinations with a frequency above 0.0001, which together covered 99.2% of the repertoires. A TCS score was defined as the ratio of F50 (clonal expansion) to E x V (chaos), with BLOSUM62-based TCRdist applied between CDR3 peptides within each V-J. Welch's t-statistics and random forest reduced 514 V-J features to 13, which were used in a naive Bayes classifier (R e1071). TCRdb applied fastp at Q25 and MiXCR to the public reads, then kept only in-frame beta chains. Every entry covers one CDR3 protein and lists the most common genes and DNA from its rows. The V and J calls shown here were made by TCRdb, not taken from the authors' results. The sample table contains under 400,000 distinct CDR3 sequences; only one count was recorded for 18% of them. Under 55% of the sample is in the top ten clones.

There are many counts of this clonotype. It lacks a known antigen. No base quality values were provided; no much bigger clone lies one nucleotide off. A patient counted as having stable Graves' hyperthyroidism if no progression to ophthalmopathy occurred over 18 months of follow-up. Hyperthyroidism patients were newly diagnosed, had a disease duration of under 2 months, and were aged 18 to 65 years. Any patient with an uncontrolled infection, another autoimmune disease, pregnancy or lactation was excluded. Diagnoses were based on clinical symptoms, serum thyroxine and TRAb, thyroid ultrasound and orbital computed tomography. PBMCs were separated from roughly 9.3 ml of fresh peripheral blood using Ficoll-Paque density gradient centrifugation. Total RNA was extracted with Trizol reagent, and quality was checked on an Agilent 2100 Bioanalyzer. Measured from the cysteine to the phenylalanine, the CDR3 is 16 residues long. Only the CDR3 DNA stays, 48 bases, in frame from base 1. Clipping removes 5 bases from V and 3 bases from J, with 6 as the unmatched junction base count. CDR1 and CDR2, per the germline V gene, are SGHTA and FQGNSA.

The chain was built from TRBV7-2 and TRBJ2-3; the junction holds 12 bases that match TRBD2. Material: blood. This receptor was identified in a woman in her 50s with Graves' hyperthyroidism. The CDR3 region: CASSRLAGVTTDTQYF. The nucleotide sequence reads TGTGCCAGCAGCCGACTAGCGGGAGTAACGACAGATACGCAGTATTTT.